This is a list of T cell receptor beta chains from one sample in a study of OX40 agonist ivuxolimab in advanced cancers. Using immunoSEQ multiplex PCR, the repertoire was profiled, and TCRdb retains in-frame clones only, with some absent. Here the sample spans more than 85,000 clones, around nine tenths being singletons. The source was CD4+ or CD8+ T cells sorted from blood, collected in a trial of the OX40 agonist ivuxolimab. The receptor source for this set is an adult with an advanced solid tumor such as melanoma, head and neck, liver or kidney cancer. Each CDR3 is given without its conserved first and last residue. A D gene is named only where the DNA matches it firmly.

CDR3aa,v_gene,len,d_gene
ASRDIETQY,TRBV2,9,-
ASSSGTGDHEQY,TRBV7-2,12,TRBD1
ASSRNPRSTDEQY,TRBV5-1,13,-
ASKRGDTGELF,TRBV6-6,11,-
ASSPNNEQF,TRBV18,9,-
ASRLTGGNEKLF,TRBV19,12,TRBD1
ASSPPGGQPQH,TRBV6-5,11,TRBD1
ASSLAAGATTYEQY,TRBV5-1,14,-
ASTTRDLTYQPQH,TRBV28,13,-
ASIPTGGRWTLF,TRBV6-6,12,TRBD1
ASTKHGRTEETQY,TRBV7-2,13,-
ATAGQTEAF,TRBV7-2,9,TRBD1
ASSPLKLAGMETQY,TRBV11-1,14,TRBD2
ASSIRRDEKLF,TRBV19,11,-
ASSFYLGGRTHNEQF,TRBV7-9,15,TRBD2
ASVRPANSEAF,TRBV28,11,-
AWRAGTSGGYEQY,TRBV30,13,TRBD2
ASSQTENEKLF,TRBV18,11,-
ASSAIRGKTEADTQY,TRBV7-9,15,-
ASRYPGLSYNEQF,TRBV7-2,13,-
ASSLEAVGCVGTDTQY,TRBV11-3,16,-
ASSLGGMGSNQPQH,TRBV5-4,14,-
ASLGGVDYGYT,TRBV6-5,11,-
ASARAGGWEETQY,TRBV9,13,TRBD2
ASSVGNQDEQY,TRBV9,11,-
ASSFGSTDTQY,TRBV11-3,11,-
ASRTGDRIGYT,TRBV6-6,11,TRBD1